The clone carrying this TCR beta chain appeared many times. Using RNA transcripts as the source, TCR beta CDR3 regions were amplified. First-round RT-PCR with HTBI primers amplified the TCR CDR3 region. TCRdb ran MiXCR on the multiplex PCR reads and lists one entry per CDR3 protein. The sample lists 300,000 to 450,000 distinct CDR3 sequences; approximately 25% were seen once. This CDR3 has 14 amino acids. Germline CDR1 is MNHNS and CDR2 is SASEGT. V was clipped by 5 bases and J by 7 bases; unmatched bases: 6. These data belong to a study of T cells in Graves' hyperthyroidism and ophthalmopathy. Criteria for exclusion of patients were uncontrolled infection, other autoimmune disease, pregnancy or lactation.

This sequence joins TRBV6-1 and TRBJ2-7, with TRBD1 identical over 12 bases. This receptor was taken from a middle-aged man with Graves' hyperthyroidism. Source material: blood. In DNA, the CDR3 is TGTGCCAGCAGTTTAGGGACAGGGGGCAAGGAGCAGTACTTC. This translates into CASSLGTGGKEQYF.